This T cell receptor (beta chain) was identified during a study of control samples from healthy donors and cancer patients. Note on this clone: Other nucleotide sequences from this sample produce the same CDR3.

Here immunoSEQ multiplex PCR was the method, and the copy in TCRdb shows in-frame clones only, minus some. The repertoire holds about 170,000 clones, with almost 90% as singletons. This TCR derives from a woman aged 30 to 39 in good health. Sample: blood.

CDR3 in amino acids: CASSPGLAVGKNIQYF. The DNA of the CDR3 is TGCGCCAGCAGCCCAGGACTAGCGGTGGGGAAAAACATTCAGTACTTC. The gene calls are TRBV4-1 and TRBJ2-4; TRBD2 aligns across 10 bases. The CDR3 totals 16 residues. The V segment lost 4 bases and the J segment 4 bases; nucleotides outside the gene matches: 7. Germline assignment: CDR1 MGHRA and CDR2 YSYEKL.